This T cell receptor (beta chain) was found in a study of blood T cell repertoires in COVID-19 (dated by TCRdb to about 2020). A note on the overall study: Samples from collaborators originated in the United States, Italy and Spain and spanned both the acute and convalescent phases of COVID-19. Subjects who had been exposed to COVID-19, were actively infected with it, or had recovered from it provided the deeply sampled blood TCRbeta repertoires that made up the dataset. Where HLA class I and class II types were available, the types were taken from metadata supplied by the sample provider, not from assay-based typing. The repertoires were released in a freely available public database meant as a resource for research on the immune response to SARS-CoV-2. Samples were obtained from the ongoing ImmuneRACE study (first 160 participants) and from over 1,000 subjects provided by 6 global collaborators. Nearly every sample came with metadata listing a de-identified subject ID, COVID-19 status, age in years and sex. The prospective study material was composed of cDNA or gDNA derived from T cells, B-cell-depleted T cells, or PBMCs. Overall study results and their limits: Clinical and demographic metadata were provided uncurated, with the amount varying by source and participant.

Whole blood was collected in K2EDTA tubes by collaborating institutions according to the institutions' own protocols. Collaborator samples were shipped for TCRbeta analysis as frozen whole blood, isolated PBMCs, or DNA extracted from either sample type. The germline V gene (reference sequence) supplies CDR1 MNHEY and CDR2 SMNVEV. Trimming removed 9 bases from V and 0 bases from J, leaving 16 bases between the germline ends. The CDR3 goes from the cysteine to the phenylalanine over 15 residues. Only the CDR3 part of the read is kept: 45 bases, read in frame from the first base. The immunoSEQ Assay, a bias-controlled multiplex PCR, was used to amplify TCRbeta CDR3 regions from genomic DNA. Turning to the authors' computational methods: The number of nucleated cells in each sample was estimated from the amplification of reference gene primers within the assay. To quantify the absolute abundance of each unique TCRbeta CDR3 rearrangement, sequence reads were collapsed and filtered. For each sample, productive Simpson clonality was calculated as the square root of Simpson's diversity index over productive rearrangements. Here the immuneACCESS table is served through TCRdb, limited to in-frame sequences with V and J called. Missing clones are a known gap in these copies; in checked studies unresolved V genes cover under half, and the rest lacks a known reason. V, J and clone size reflect that table, while D and trimming were determined from the DNA. The sample contains approximately 100,000 clones, approximately 80% of them found a single time. The top ten hold 20% to 25% of the sample.

Regarding this clone: Its antigen is unknown. Base qualities are not recorded, but no much larger clone differs from it by a single base.

The TCR sequence derives from a man aged 70 or older with active or convalescent COVID-19. In this chain, TRBV27 is recombined with TRBJ2-3; the D gene is not confidently resolved. The material sequenced was peripheral blood. The sequence in DNA is TGTGCCAGTAGCCCCTATGGAGTGAGCACAGATACGCAGTATTTT. The resulting protein is CASSPYGVSTDTQYF.